The 14 T cell receptor beta chains in this list originate from one sample, sequenced in a study of T-cell memory formation after mild COVID-19. TCRdb recomputed calls from the 5' RACE reads with MiXCR, one row per CDR3 protein. The data show 550,000 to 700,000 distinct CDR3 sequences, about a sixth seen once. Material: PBMCs or a T cell subset sorted from them (not recorded which). The receptors originated from an adult woman who had mild COVID-19 (a few samples of this study predate the infection). Cell type and time point are not known.

This clonotype was seen ten or more times. V and J are TRBV19 and TRBJ1-1; a possible D gene is TRBD1 (5 bases). Germline lookup yields CDR1 LNHDA and CDR2 SQIVND (reference sequence). Trimming removed 7 bases from V and 5 bases from J, with 32 bases in between. The CDR3 extends over 19 amino acids. The CDR3 nucleotides are TGTGCCAGTAAAACACGACTTGAAGCGGGGGTTGGAGTTCGGACTGAAGCTTTCTTT. It is translated as CASKTRLEAGVGVRTEAFF. The full variable domain, completed using reference TRBV19 and TRBJ1-1, is DGGITQSPKYLFRKEGQNVTLSCEQNLNHDAMYWYRQDPGQGLRLIYYSQIVNDFQKGDIAEGYSVSREKKESFPLTVTSAQKNPTAFYLCASKTRLEAGVGVRTEAFFGQGTRLTVV.

This chain joins TRBV5-1 and TRBJ1-4, with D hard to call. The CDR3 runs 13 residues. Germline CDR1 is SGHRS and CDR2 is YFSETQ. Deletions cut 4 bases from V and 4 bases from J, with 8 bases between. The DNA for the CDR3 is TGCGCCAGCAGCGGCGAGCGTAATGAAAAACTGTTTTTT. Amino acid sequence: CASSGERNEKLFF.

This clonotype was seen only a few times. The genes are TRBV20-1 and TRBJ2-7; TRBD2 aligns across 7 bases. The trim removed 1 base at V and 5 bases at J, leaving 11 bases unmatched. From germline, CDR1 is DFQATT and CDR2 SNEGSKA (reference sequence). The CDR3 loop spans 15 amino acids. The CDR3 is CSARGLRERKDEQYF. Written as DNA, the CDR3 is TGCAGTGCTAGAGGTTTGCGGGAGAGGAAGGACGAGCAGTACTTC.

The genes are TRBV6-6 and TRBJ2-5; perhaps TRBD1 as D (5 bases). The length of the CDR3 is 15 residues. Looked up from germline, CDR1 is MNHNY and CDR2 is SVGAGI (reference sequence). The V gene lost 0 bases and the J gene lost 1 base, with 9 bases spanning the gap. CDR3 in DNA: TGTGCCAGCAGTTACTCAAGTCAGGGCCAAGAGACCCAGTACTTC. It translates to CASSYSSQGQETQYF.

The chain recombines TRBV3-1 with TRBJ2-2; D gene ambiguous. There are 14 residues in the CDR3. V lost 1 base to trimming and J lost 6 bases, with 9 bases between them. Per the germline V gene, CDR1 is LGHDT and CDR2 is YNNKEL (reference sequence). The CDR3 loop reads CASSQAPRSGELFF. The CDR3 DNA reads as TGTGCCAGCAGCCAAGCACCCCGGTCCGGGGAGCTGTTTTTT.

This chain uses TRBV5-1 with TRBJ2-7; D remains ambiguous. Trimming stripped 4 bases from V and 0 bases from J, with 14 bases between. The germline gives CDR1 SGHRS, CDR2 YFSETQ. The CDR3 is made up of 15 amino acids. CDR3: CASSPQGRFSYEQYF. The CDR3 DNA reads as TGCGCCAGCAGCCCACAAGGACGTTTCTCCTACGAGCAGTACTTC.

The CDR3 is CASSFHSGEQFF. The CDR3 DNA follows: TGTGCCAGCAGCTTTCACAGCGGTGAGCAGTTCTTC. V is TRBV7-9 and J is TRBJ2-1; D perhaps matches TRBD2 (5 bases). From germline, CDR1 is SEHNR and CDR2 FQNEAQ (reference sequence). This CDR3 contains 12 residues. The V and J ends lost 3 bases and 9 bases respectively, with 9 bases between them.

This clonotype was counted a few times. The genes are TRBV4-3 and TRBJ2-7; D might be TRBD1 or TRBD2, each matching 6 bases. This CDR3 contains 16 residues. Germline V gives CDR1 LGHNA, CDR2 YSLEER. The V gene lost 0 bases and the J gene lost 0 bases, with 12 bases spanning the gap. The CDR3 region has the DNA TGCGCCAGCAGCCAAGAATCGGGGGCAGGCTCCTACGAGCAGTACTTC. It encodes CASSQESGAGSYEQYF.

The chain couples TRBV7-4 to TRBJ2-3; D unclear. Between the trimmed V and J ends, which lost 5 bases and 2 bases, there was a span of 14 bases. CDR1 and CDR2 from the germline V gene are SGHVT and SQSDAQ. The CDR3 extends over 15 amino acids. CDR3 bases: TGTGCCAGCAGCCAACGAAGGCACGCCACAGATACGCAGTATTTT. Translating it yields CASSQRRHATDTQYF.

The V gene is TRBV5-1, the J gene TRBJ2-6; maybe TRBD2 (6 bases). Germline loops: CDR1 SGHRS, CDR2 YFSETQ. The CDR3 length is 18 residues. Trimming stripped 2 bases from V and 0 bases from J, with 15 bases between. The CDR3 protein is CASSFPGRTTSGANVLTF. Here the CDR3 DNA reads TGCGCCAGCAGCTTTCCGGGCAGGACTACCTCTGGGGCCAACGTCCTGACTTTC.

This clonotype was counted a few times. The V call is TRBV25-1, the J call TRBJ2-7; 7 nucleotides match TRBD1. Per germline, CDR1 MGHDK and CDR2 SYGVNS. The CDR3 spans 14 residues. V shed 8 bases, J shed 2 bases, and the junction held 9 bases outside the gene matches. The DNA of the CDR3 is TGTGCCAGCGTGAAGGGGGCGGGTGCCTACGAGCAGTACTTC. This encodes CASVKGAGAYEQYF.

This clonotype has more than one count but fewer than ten. CDR3 DNA sequence: TGTGCCAGCAGCTTAGCTGGGTCCTCCGCTTTTGGAAACACCATATATTTT. Encoded protein: CASSLAGSSAFGNTIYF. V usage is TRBV7-9 and J usage is TRBJ1-3; D is unresolved. The V end was cut by 0 bases, the J end by 3 bases, with 15 bases between. In germline, CDR1 is SEHNR, CDR2 FQNEAQ (reference sequence). The CDR3 loop spans 17 amino acids.

The sample holds many counts of this clonotype. The V and J genes are TRBV5-1 and TRBJ2-3; the D gene is possibly TRBD2 (5 bases). The CDR3 sequence is 15 residues long. The V and J ends lost 0 bases and 2 bases respectively, with 10 bases between them. CDR1 is SGHRS and CDR2 is YFSETQ in the germline V gene. The CDR3 DNA sequence: TGCGCCAGCAGCTTGGGAGACTACCTCACAGATACGCAGTATTTT. Amino acids: CASSLGDYLTDTQYF.

The chain couples TRBV7-9 to TRBJ1-4, with TRBD1 matching 7 bases. V dropped 4 bases and J dropped 5; count of bases not matched to a gene: 4. The CDR3 runs to 14 residues. Looked up from germline, CDR1 is SEHNR and CDR2 is FQNEAQ (reference sequence). The CDR3 DNA follows: TGTGCCAGCAGCTCGACAGGGTGGAATGAAAAACTGTTTTTT. It is translated as CASSSTGWNEKLFF.